The source of this T cell receptor beta chain is a study of OX40 agonist ivuxolimab in advanced cancers. Study as a whole: Partial responses were seen in three patients, one with hepatocellular carcinoma and two with cutaneous melanoma.

TCRdb's table, derived via immunoSEQ multiplex PCR, lists solely in-frame clones and lacks some. The repertoire holds fewer than 200,000 clones, with 94% as singletons. This sequence originates from an adult with an advanced solid tumor such as melanoma, head and neck, liver or kidney cancer. The sequencing here drew on CD4+ or CD8+ T cells sorted from blood, taken in a trial of the OX40 agonist ivuxolimab.

The CDR3 loop reads CASSPGQGSMRSPLHF. DNA of the CDR3: TGCGCCAGCAGTCCTGGACAGGGTAGTATGCGTTCACCCCTCCACTTT. This chain uses TRBV5-1 with TRBJ1-6; 8 bases are shared with TRBD1. Germline V gene sequence: CDR1 SGHRS, CDR2 YFSETQ. V gave up 5 bases and J gave up 9 bases; unmatched junction bases: 13. CDR3 length: 16 amino acids.